What follows are 30 T cell receptor beta chains derived from one specimen sequenced in a study of blood T cells in healthy people across ages (dated by TCRdb to the mid-2010s). Receptors were amplified or captured by 5' RACE. The instrument given in TCRdb is Illumina HiSeq 2500. A second PCR of roughly 6 to 11 cycles was run with a J-beta primer mix and a sample-barcoded 5' primer. In-frame beta chains were kept once TCRdb had trimmed the public reads at Q25 with fastp and called clones with MiXCR. Each CDR3 protein appears once, grouped with its most common genes and DNA. The sample table holds about 1.1 million distinct CDR3 sequences, of which roughly two fifths were seen once. In total, the top ten clones hold about 12% of the sample. The sample comprised blood. These receptors all stem from a man aged 18-30 years in good health.

The chain joins TRBV21-1 to TRBJ2-7; the table's TRBD2 call for D was not verified on the DNA. TRBV21-1 is a pseudogene segment. CDR3 length equals 14 residues. The CDR3 spells CADLQRAGPYEQYF. CDR3 nucleotides: TGTGCCGACCTCCAACGAGCGGGCCCCTACGAGCAGTACTTC.

The sample holds a few counts of this clonotype. The genes are TRBV7-2 and TRBJ1-2; D may be TRBD1 (5 bases). Looked up from germline, CDR1 is SGHTA and CDR2 is FQGNSA. The CDR3 is 13 amino acids. With 8 bases removed from V and 1 base from J, the gap between germline ends came to 11 bases. The CDR3 loop reads CASAQGVNYGYTF. CDR3 coding DNA: TGTGCCAGCGCTCAGGGAGTTAACTATGGCTACACCTTC.

This chain connects TRBV28 to TRBJ1-2, with a tentative D call TRBD1 (6 bases). V was shortened by 3 bases and J by 0 bases, with 11 bases between the two germline ends. The CDR3 covers 15 residues. Germline V gene data show CDR1 as MDHEN and CDR2 as SYDVKM. CDR3 sequence: CASSFEQGPNYGYTF. The CDR3 nucleotides read TGTGCCAGCAGTTTTGAACAGGGACCTAACTATGGCTACACCTTC.

This clonotype was counted only a few times. This chain's CDR3 is CASIKQGNANTGELFF. The CDR3 coding sequence is TGTGCCAGCATCAAACAGGGCAACGCGAACACCGGGGAGCTGTTTTTT. V usage is TRBV12-3 or TRBV12-4 and J usage is TRBJ2-2; D perhaps matches TRBD1 (6 bases). This CDR3 has 16 amino acids. Trimming removed 7 bases at V and 0 bases at J, with 15 bases between.

The chain couples TRBV12-3 or TRBV12-4 to TRBJ2-3; 16 nucleotides align to TRBD2. J was trimmed by 8 bases and V by 6 bases; bases with no gene match: 5. The CDR3 covers 15 residues. In nucleotides, the CDR3 is TGTGCCAGCAGGGGGACTAGCGGGGGGGCCGTTACGCAGTATTTT. This sequence encodes CASRGTSGGAVTQYF.

The V call is TRBV5-4, the J call TRBJ2-3, with TRBD1 identical over 9 bases. Per germline, CDR1 SGHNT and CDR2 YYREEE (reference sequence). The CDR3 length is 16 residues. The ends lost 3 bases at V and 2 bases at J; junction bases unmatched: 7. The CDR3 is CASSSWGQGHTDTQYF. CDR3 DNA: TGTGCCAGCAGCTCCTGGGGACAGGGCCACACAGATACGCAGTATTTT.

This clonotype was observed a few times. V and J are TRBV20-1 and TRBJ1-2, with no clear D. The CDR3 extends over 17 amino acids. Trimming left V 0 bases short and J 6 bases short, with 23 bases between. CDR1 is DFQATT, CDR2 SNEGSKA, per germline (reference sequence). CDR3 sequence (DNA): TGCAGTGCTAGAGATCTCGCAGGTTCCCCCTACTCGGATGGCTACACCTTC. Its translation: CSARDLAGSPYSDGYTF.

The chain uses TRBV19 and TRBJ1-5; perhaps TRBD1 as D (6 bases). CDR3 length: 14 amino acids. Germline V CDR1 and CDR2: LNHDA, SQIVND (reference sequence). V gave up 7 bases and J gave up 7 bases, with 17 bases separating them. The CDR3 nucleotides are TGTGCCAGTACCAAACAGGGACGGGACCAGCCCCAGCATTTT. Its protein is CASTKQGRDQPQHF.

This chain joins TRBV27 and TRBJ1-4; D may be TRBD1 (5 bases). The CDR3 sequence is 14 residues long. The V gene's germline CDR1 is MNHEY and CDR2 SMNVEV (reference sequence). Trimming stripped 3 bases from V and 8 bases from J, with 13 bases between. DNA for the CDR3: TGTGCCAGCAGTTTTAGGGGTTTCGGGGAAAAACTGTTTTTT. Translation: CASSFRGFGEKLFF.

V is TRBV4-1 and J is TRBJ2-7; TRBD2 might be the D (5 bases). Trimming cost V 4 bases and J 0 bases, with 13 bases left between them. Germline CDR1 reads MGHRA; CDR2 reads YSYEKL. The CDR3 runs to 15 residues. The CDR3 region has the DNA TGCGCCAGCAGCCGTGCCTTCGGGATCTCCTACGAGCAGTACTTC. Translated: CASSRAFGISYEQYF.

The table lists this clonotype with a few counts. The genes are TRBV12-3 or TRBV12-4 and TRBJ2-1; D is unclear. The V and J ends lost 2 bases and 10 bases respectively, with 9 bases between them. This CDR3 is 12 amino acids long. CDR3 protein: CASSLSMTEQFF. CDR3 nucleotides: TGTGCCAGCAGTTTAAGCATGACCGAGCAGTTCTTC.

V is TRBV20-1 and J is TRBJ2-1; 10 bases map to TRBD2. J gave up 10 bases and V 3 bases, and 12 bases lay outside the gene matches. This CDR3 comprises 15 residues. The germline V gene has CDR1 DFQATT and CDR2 SNEGSKA (reference sequence). CDR3 in DNA: TGCAGTGCTAGTGCTACAGCGGGGGGGCTCAGGGAGCAGTTCTTC. Its translation is CSASATAGGLREQFF.

In this sample, this clonotype turned up a few times. This sequence joins TRBV12-3 or TRBV12-4 and TRBJ2-1, with 10 bases identical to TRBD1. This CDR3 spans 15 amino acids. Trimming took 6 bases from V and 6 from J; bases not matched to a gene: 8. CDR3 sequence: CASRGDWTGGNEQFF. The CDR3, as DNA: TGTGCCAGCAGGGGTGACTGGACAGGGGGCAATGAGCAGTTCTTC.

This chain connects TRBV7-9 to TRBJ1-2; D uncertain. Looked up from germline, CDR1 is SEHNR and CDR2 is FQNEAQ (reference sequence). The CDR3 consists of 12 residues. V lost 5 bases to trimming and J lost 8 bases, with 12 bases between them. DNA for the CDR3: TGTGCCAGCAGCCCTTCCGGTGAGGGCTACACCTTC. Translating gives CASSPSGEGYTF.

The chain uses TRBV27 and TRBJ2-2; D is ambiguous. The CDR3 length is 12 residues. Germline V lookup: CDR1 MNHEY, CDR2 SMNVEV (reference sequence). With 7 bases removed from V and 4 bases from J, the gap between germline ends came to 7 bases. CDR3 nucleotide sequence: TGTGCCAGCACTCCCTCCACCGGGGAGCTGTTTTTT. Its translation: CASTPSTGELFF.

This clonotype was observed a few times. The rearrangement uses TRBV4-1 and TRBJ2-1; 9 bases line up with TRBD1. The germline V gene has CDR1 MGHRA and CDR2 YSYEKL. The trim removed 3 bases at V and 7 bases at J, leaving 13 bases unmatched. This CDR3 comprises 17 residues. CDR3 sequence: CASSHALRDRVGNEQFF. CDR3 sequence (DNA): TGCGCCAGCAGCCATGCCCTCCGGGACAGGGTTGGAAATGAGCAGTTCTTC.

The V gene is TRBV7-2, the J gene TRBJ2-3; D remains ambiguous. Germline lookup yields CDR1 SGHTA and CDR2 FQGNSA. This CDR3 comprises 15 residues. V lost 1 base and J lost 4, with 12 bases in between. This chain's CDR3 is CASSLEANSADTQYF. DNA for the CDR3: TGTGCCAGCAGCTTAGAGGCCAACTCGGCAGATACGCAGTATTTT.

The chain joins TRBV29-1 to TRBJ1-1; D gene uncertain. From germline, CDR1 is SQVTM and CDR2 ANQGSEA. Deletions cut 3 bases from V and 1 base from J, with 6 bases between. This CDR3 has 12 residues. The CDR3 DNA reads as TGCAGCGTTGAGCGGGAGAACACTGAAGCTTTCTTT. Its translation: CSVERENTEAFF.

This clonotype was found a few times. The CDR3 DNA reads TGTGCCACCAGTTCGGGGGGACTAAGCACAGATACGCAGTATTTT. It translates to CATSSGGLSTDTQYF. V is TRBV24-1 and J is TRBJ2-3; 7 bases are a match to TRBD2. This CDR3 has 15 residues. CDR1 and CDR2 from the germline V gene are KGHDR and SFDVKD. Trimming cost V 6 bases and J 0 bases; bases outside gene matches: 5.

Only a few counts were recorded for this clonotype. V usage is TRBV2 and J usage is TRBJ2-4; no reliable D call. V was trimmed by 11 bases and J by 0 bases, leaving 14 bases between them. Germline CDR1 and CDR2: SNHLY and FYNNEI. The CDR3 sequence is 14 residues long. This CDR3 reads CALGTALAKNIQYF. In nucleotides, the CDR3 is TGTGCCTTGGGTACGGCTCTAGCCAAAAACATTCAGTACTTC.

In this sample, this clonotype turned up a few times. The chain joins TRBV6-5 to TRBJ1-5, with D unresolved. This CDR3 has 14 amino acids. Trimming stripped 5 bases from V and 3 bases from J, with 11 bases between. Germline values: CDR1 MNHEY, CDR2 SVGAGI. The CDR3 DNA reads TGTGCCAGCAGTAACCGGGCCGACAATCAGCCCCAGCATTTT. It specifies CASSNRADNQPQHF.

This clonotype came up a few times. The gene calls are TRBV20-1 and TRBJ1-5; 7 bases are a match to TRBD1. CDR1 and CDR2 (germline): DFQATT, SNEGSKA (reference sequence). This CDR3 has 16 residues. V lost 2 bases, J lost 0 bases, and 7 bases stayed unmatched. The CDR3 here is CSARSGTAYSNQPQHF. In DNA form, the CDR3 reads TGCAGTGCTAGATCCGGGACAGCATATAGCAATCAGCCCCAGCATTTT.

There are a few counts of this clonotype. Mismatch with germline at one junction end may stem from a read error. V usage is TRBV7-2 and J usage is TRBJ2-4; D gene unclear. Germline V CDR1 and CDR2: SGHTA, FQGNSA. CDR3 size: 11 residues. The CDR3, as DNA: TGTGCCAGCAGCGTAGCCGGACCCAAGTACTTC. It yields the protein CASSVAGPKYF.

This clonotype was detected only a few times. DNA of the CDR3: TGCAGTGCTAGTTCGGGGCCGGGGAATGAGCAGTTCTTC. Translation gives CSASSGPGNEQFF. The chain uses TRBV20-1 and TRBJ2-1; D possibly matches TRBD1 or TRBD2 (5 bases each). Trimming stripped 3 bases from V and 7 bases from J, with 13 bases between. Per germline, CDR1 DFQATT and CDR2 SNEGSKA (reference sequence). This CDR3 contains 13 residues.

Note on this clonotype: A much larger clonotype is one base distant, so this may be a read error. The chain recombines TRBV14 with TRBJ2-1; unclear D gene. Per the germline V gene, CDR1 is SGHDN and CDR2 is FVKESK. The CDR3 totals 14 residues. Trimming stripped 4 bases from V and 5 bases from J, with 12 bases between. The CDR3 bases are TGTGCCAGCAGCCCGGTGGGGAAACACAATGAGCAGTTCTTC. Protein sequence: CASSPVGKHNEQFF.

This clonotype came up a few times. This chain uses TRBV20-1 with TRBJ2-3; no definite D call. With 5 bases removed from V and 4 bases from J, the gap between germline ends came to 10 bases. Germline V gene lookup returns CDR1 DFQATT and CDR2 SNEGSKA (reference sequence). The CDR3 extends over 12 amino acids. CDR3 amino acids: CSAPMTSDTQYF. The CDR3, as DNA: TGCAGTGCTCCAATGACCTCAGATACGCAGTATTTT.

The chain recombines TRBV20-1 with TRBJ2-1; the match to TRBD2 covers 8 bases. The CDR3 contains 14 residues. Trimming cost V 2 bases and J 5 bases; bases outside gene matches: 5. Per germline, CDR1 DFQATT and CDR2 SNEGSKA (reference sequence). CDR3 nucleotide sequence: TGCAGTGCTAGATCGGGACTAGGGGACAATGAGCAGTTCTTC. It codes for CSARSGLGDNEQFF.

On this clonotype itself: One junction end disagrees with the germline gene, perhaps due to a read error. The genes are TRBV7-2 and TRBJ1-2; TRBD1 agrees at 10 bases. CDR3 length: 14 amino acids. Looked up from germline, CDR1 is SGHTA and CDR2 is FQGNSA. As DNA, the CDR3 is TGTGCCAGCAACTTAGGGACAGGGGACTATGGCTACACCTTC. Protein: CASNLGTGDYGYTF.

This sequence joins TRBV7-2 and TRBJ1-2, with D unresolved. Per germline, CDR1 SGHTA and CDR2 FQGNSA. This CDR3 is built from 16 residues. Trimming took off 2 bases at V and 3 bases at J, with 16 bases between the two ends. CDR3 protein: CASSLSRDLTHYGYTF. In DNA, the CDR3 is TGTGCCAGCAGCTTAAGTAGGGATTTAACACACTATGGCTACACCTTC.

The V call is TRBV2, the J call TRBJ1-1; no clear D gene. The CDR3 extends over 14 amino acids. V gave up 5 bases and J gave up 1 base, with 11 bases separating them. The germline CDR1 and CDR2 sequences are SNHLY and FYNNEI. The CDR3 spells CASSPWVRNTEAFF. The DNA of the CDR3 is TGTGCCAGCAGTCCTTGGGTCAGGAACACTGAAGCTTTCTTT.